The 26 T cell receptor beta chains presented below share a single source sample, sequenced in a study of spatial heterogeneity in lung cancer. The time point here: sample taken at primary tumor resection. TCRdb fed the 5' RACE reads into MiXCR, producing one record per CDR3 protein. The sample holds approximately 15,000 distinct CDR3 sequences, 3.6% seen once. Here the sequenced sample was normal lung tissue next to the tumor, taken at surgery. These receptors all stem from a male donor with early-stage non-small cell lung cancer.

This clonotype was seen many times. This beta chain turned up in a library designed for alpha chains; as an off-target read, its abundance says little. This sequence joins TRBV5-1 and TRBJ1-6; TRBD1 matches at 7 bases. The germline V gene has CDR1 SGHRS and CDR2 YFSETQ. The trim removed 4 bases at V and 7 bases at J, leaving 5 bases unmatched. The CDR3 runs to 14 residues. CDR3 in amino acids: CASSGGTANSPLHF. The CDR3 DNA sequence: TGCGCCAGCAGCGGCGGGACAGCCAATTCACCCCTCCACTTT.

This clonotype is classed as medium-sized. This beta chain represents an off-target read in a library built for alpha chains; its size is of limited meaning. J is TRBJ2-7 and V is TRBV28; weak D call: TRBD1 (6 bases). The CDR3 is 14 residues long. Looked up from germline, CDR1 is MDHEN and CDR2 is SYDVKM. Trimming pared 7 bases from V and 2 bases from J, leaving 15 bases between. CDR3 protein: CASIRQDSAYEQYF. In DNA form, the CDR3 reads TGTGCCAGCATACGACAGGATTCGGCCTACGAGCAGTACTTC.

This clonotype has a count of ten or more. Because the library targeted alpha chains, this beta chain is an off-target read whose size means little. This chain uses TRBV6-1 with TRBJ2-2; D is tentatively TRBD1 or TRBD2 (6 bases each). The CDR3 contains 14 residues. Trimming took 10 bases from V and 2 from J, leaving 14 bases between them. Germline lookup yields CDR1 MNHNS and CDR2 SASEGT. CDR3 DNA: TGTGCCACCCGGGGGCTCCTTAACACCGGGGAGCTGTTTTTT. Translated: CATRGLLNTGELFF.

This clonotype was recorded many times. The library was built for alpha chains, so this beta chain is an off-target read and its size means little. The J gene is TRBJ2-5, the V gene TRBV6-5, with TRBD2 matching over 13 bases. Unmatched junction bases numbered 2, after V lost 2 bases and J lost 2 bases. This CDR3 has 16 amino acids. The germline CDR1 and CDR2 sequences are MNHEY and SVGAGI. CDR3 sequence: CASSYLGLAGQETQYF. The CDR3 region has the DNA TGTGCCAGCAGTTACCTGGGACTAGCGGGACAAGAGACCCAGTACTTC.

This clonotype came up many times. This beta chain represents an off-target read in a library built for alpha chains; its size is of limited meaning. V usage is TRBV18 and J usage is TRBJ2-7; perhaps TRBD1 as D (6 bases). The germline V gene has CDR1 KGHSH and CDR2 LQKENI. This CDR3 has 15 residues. V was shortened by 1 base and J by 2 bases, with 12 bases between the two germline ends. This chain's CDR3 is CASSPRQGRTYEQYF. DNA for the CDR3: TGTGCCAGCTCACCACGGCAGGGGCGGACCTACGAGCAGTACTTC.

This clonotype was seen at least ten times. Because the library targeted alpha chains, this beta chain is an off-target read whose size means little. This sequence joins TRBV20-1 and TRBJ1-1; D may be TRBD1 (6 bases). Germline V gene lookup returns CDR1 DFQATT and CDR2 SNEGSKA (reference sequence). CDR3 size: 16 residues. V lost 1 base to trimming and J lost 0 bases, with 15 bases between them. The CDR3 coding sequence is TGCAGTGCTAGAGTCACAGGGTTGAGTATGAACACTGAAGCTTTCTTT. Translating it yields CSARVTGLSMNTEAFF.

This clonotype was observed at least ten times. This beta chain is a stray read from a library made for alpha chains; its abundance is not meaningful. J is TRBJ2-1 and V is TRBV4-1, with 10 bases matching TRBD2. V lost 3 bases and J lost 1; bases outside the gene matches: 18. Germline V gene lookup returns CDR1 MGHRA and CDR2 YSYEKL. The CDR3 contains 21 residues. CDR3 DNA: TGCGCCAGCAGCCAGCCGGGACTAGCGCAGCCTCCTCGATCGTCCTACAATGAGCAGTTCTTC. It translates to CASSQPGLAQPPRSSYNEQFF.

This clonotype was seen at least ten times. Little can be read into the size of this beta chain, an off-target read in a library designed for alpha chains. The genes are TRBV28 and TRBJ2-7, with TRBD2 identical over 7 bases. Germline CDR1 reads MDHEN; CDR2 reads SYDVKM. The CDR3 contains 16 residues. V gave up 6 bases and J gave up 7 bases; unmatched junction bases: 18. CDR3 DNA sequence: TGTGCCAGCAGACTTAGGTCTTTGGGGAGGGCCCGGGAGCAGTACTTC. It codes for CASRLRSLGRAREQYF.

Details on this clonotype: For a library built for alpha chains, this beta chain is a stray read; little rests on its size. The chain links TRBV28 to TRBJ2-5; 11 bases fit TRBD2. V lost 8 bases, J lost 5 bases, and 10 bases stayed unmatched. This CDR3 is 15 amino acids long. Germline V gene sequence: CDR1 MDHEN, CDR2 SYDVKM. This chain's CDR3 is CASGASGRLSETQYF. In nucleotides, the CDR3 is TGTGCCAGCGGGGCTAGCGGGAGGCTGAGCGAGACCCAGTACTTC.

The sample holds many counts of this clonotype. This beta chain appears as a stray read in a library generated for alpha chains; its size is not informative. The rearrangement joins TRBV19 to TRBJ2-7; D unclear. This CDR3 comprises 14 residues. Per germline, CDR1 LNHDA and CDR2 SQIVND (reference sequence). The germline V and J ends were trimmed by 4 bases and 7 bases, with 17 bases remaining between them. The CDR3 DNA reads TGTGCCAGTAGTAGTCACGTAGAGGCCCGGGAGCAGTACTTC. Protein product: CASSSHVEAREQYF.

This clonotype was seen at least ten times. Since the library was made to target alpha chains, this beta chain is a stray read and its abundance is not meaningful. The gene calls are TRBV7-2 and TRBJ1-2; D gene ambiguous. CDR1 and CDR2 (germline): SGHTA, FQGNSA. This CDR3 has 14 amino acids. V lost 1 base, J lost 2 bases, and 8 bases lay in between. CDR3 nucleotides: TGTGCCAGCAGCTTAGTGGCCACGAACTATGGCTACACCTTC. Residues: CASSLVATNYGYTF.

This clonotype qualifies as medium-sized. This beta chain lies outside the target of a library built for alpha chains; its clone size means little. The chain employs TRBV12-3 or TRBV12-4 and TRBJ1-6, with 10 nucleotides matching TRBD1. V shed 5 bases, J shed 8 bases, and the junction held 6 bases outside the gene matches. The CDR3 contains 15 residues. For the CDR3, the DNA is TGTGCCAGCAGTAAGCCGGGACAGGGGCATTCACCCCTCCACTTT. Its translation is CASSKPGQGHSPLHF.

The sample holds many counts of this clonotype. Since the library was made to target alpha chains, this beta chain is a stray read and its abundance is not meaningful. This CDR3 is CASSLVAGGSTDTQYF. Written as DNA, the CDR3 is TGTGCCAGCAGCTTAGTCGCCGGCGGGAGCACAGATACGCAGTATTTT. The chain combines TRBV11-3 with TRBJ2-3; possible D gene TRBD2, 5 bases. The length of the CDR3 is 16 residues. V was trimmed by 1 base and J by 0 bases, leaving 11 bases between them. Germline V CDR1 and CDR2: SGHNT, YENEEA.

This clonotype was recorded at least ten times. In a library made to pick up alpha chains, this beta chain is a stray read with a size that means little. The rearrangement uses TRBV10-3 and TRBJ2-1; D possibly corresponds to TRBD2 (7 bases). The V end was cut by 8 bases, the J end by 9 bases, with 14 bases between. CDR3 length: 12 amino acids. Germline V lookup: CDR1 ENHRY, CDR2 SYGVKD. The CDR3 DNA is TGTGCCATCGAGGGGGAGGGTACTGAGCAGTTCTTC. The encoded protein is CAIEGEGTEQFF.

Many counts were recorded for this clonotype. Within a library made for alpha chains, this beta chain is off target, and its count is uninformative. The chain recombines TRBV6-5 with TRBJ1-1; D is uncertain. Germline CDR1 is MNHEY and CDR2 is SVGAGI. V shed 4 bases and J shed 10 bases, with 10 bases lying between them. This CDR3 region has 11 residues. The CDR3 coding sequence is TGTGCCAGCAGTTTTTCTGGGGTAGCTTTCTTT. It specifies CASSFSGVAFF.

The table lists this clonotype with many counts. With the library built for alpha chains, this beta chain is off target and its frequency is not meaningful. The chain carries TRBV7-2 and TRBJ1-2, with 11 bases that match TRBD1. From germline, CDR1 is SGHTA and CDR2 FQGNSA. V lost 9 bases to trimming and J lost 8 bases; unmatched junction nucleotides: 8. The CDR3 covers 13 residues. The CDR3 reads CARRTGGETGYTF. CDR3 DNA: TGTGCCAGGAGGACAGGGGGCGAGACGGGCTACACCTTC.

This clonotype was seen ten or more times. The size of this beta chain means little, since it is a stray read in a library made for alpha chains. The V gene is TRBV2, the J gene TRBJ2-1; 8 nucleotides line up with TRBD2. The V and J ends lost 7 bases and 3 bases, in that order; junction bases with no gene match: 5. Germline loops: CDR1 SNHLY, CDR2 FYNNEI. The CDR3 has 14 amino acids. Here the CDR3 DNA reads TGTGCCAGCAAACTAGCGGAAAACTACAATGAGCAGTTCTTC. Residues: CASKLAENYNEQFF.

This clonotype was observed many times. Since it is a stray read in a library aimed at alpha chains, this beta chain has a size that is not meaningful. V gene TRBV12-3 or TRBV12-4 combines with J gene TRBJ2-2, with a tentative D call TRBD2 (5 bases). This CDR3 region has 15 residues. V was trimmed by 5 bases and J by 0 bases, leaving 10 bases between them. In DNA form, the CDR3 reads TGTGCCAGCAGTCCCGGGGTCGCGAACACCGGGGAGCTGTTTTTT. Translating it yields CASSPGVANTGELFF.

This clonotype was recorded many times. This beta chain appears as a stray read in a library generated for alpha chains; its size is not informative. The chain combines TRBV7-8 with TRBJ2-7, with D uncertain. Trimming stripped 5 bases from V and 4 bases from J, with 9 bases between. CDR3 length equals 12 residues. Germline lookup yields CDR1 SGHVS and CDR2 FQNEAQ. The CDR3 loop reads CASSPQSYEQYF. CDR3 sequence (DNA): TGTGCCAGCAGCCCCCAATCTTACGAGCAGTACTTC.

This clonotype was seen ten or more times. This beta chain lies outside the target of a library built for alpha chains; its clone size means little. The gene calls are TRBV5-4 and TRBJ1-4; D perhaps matches TRBD1 (6 bases). The CDR3 runs to 16 residues. The germline V gene encodes CDR1 SGHNT and CDR2 YYREEE (reference sequence). Trimming left V 4 bases short and J 8 bases short, with 21 bases between. For the CDR3, the DNA is TGTGCCAGCAGCCGAGGGGGAACAGGCGAAGGCGAAAAACTGTTTTTT. Amino acid sequence: CASSRGGTGEGEKLFF.

This clonotype was seen repeatedly, ten times or more. An end of the junction differs from the germline gene, which may be a read error. This beta chain came through as a stray read in a library set up for alpha chains, and its size says little. The chain uses TRBV12-3 or TRBV12-4 and TRBJ1-6; D is unclear. The CDR3 consists of 13 residues. CDR3: CASRLVAGSPLHF. CDR3 coding DNA: TGTGCCAGCCGTTTGGTGGCGGGTTCACCCCTCCACTTT.

This clonotype was seen ten or more times. Because the library targeted alpha chains, this beta chain is an off-target read whose size means little. The chain joins TRBV7-2 to TRBJ2-3; the match to TRBD2 covers 10 bases. Germline trimming cut 5 bases from V and 8 bases from J; bases unmatched to any gene: 10. Germline-derived CDR1 and CDR2 are SGHTA and FQGNSA. The CDR3 covers 15 residues. The CDR3 sequence is CASSPTSGWIGTQYF. As DNA, the CDR3 is TGTGCCAGCAGCCCGACTAGCGGGTGGATTGGTACGCAGTATTTT.

This clonotype qualifies as medium-sized. A library prepared for alpha chains yielded this beta chain as an off-target read; its size is of little meaning. The chain is built from TRBV12-3 or TRBV12-4 and TRBJ2-7; TRBD1 aligns across 10 bases. CDR3 length equals 17 residues. Losses at the gene ends were 5 bases for V and 5 bases for J; bases not matched to a gene: 15. The CDR3 region has the DNA TGTGCCAGCAGTGGCCGGCAGATGGACAGGGGGTATGACGAGCAGTACTTC. Amino acid sequence: CASSGRQMDRGYDEQYF.

This clonotype is classed as medium-sized. Since the library was made to target alpha chains, this beta chain is a stray read and its abundance is not meaningful. The J gene is TRBJ1-4, the V gene TRBV6-5; D is uncertain. This CDR3 is built from 14 residues. V gave up 6 bases and J gave up 6 bases, with 14 bases separating them. Germline V gene sequence: CDR1 MNHEY, CDR2 SVGAGI. The DNA for the CDR3 is TGTGCCAGCAGGGCTCTCAGTTCCGATGAAAAACTGTTTTTT. As protein: CASRALSSDEKLFF.

Concerning this clonotype itself: A library made for alpha chains picked up this beta chain off target, so its size means little. The V and J genes are TRBV14 and TRBJ2-3; D is unclear. The germline V gene has CDR1 SGHDN and CDR2 FVKESK. The CDR3 has 15 residues. Between the trimmed V and J ends, which lost 2 bases and 8 bases, there was a span of 17 bases. The CDR3 loop reads CASSQTDPVIGTQYF. CDR3 nucleotides: TGTGCCAGCAGCCAAACTGACCCCGTGATCGGTACGCAGTATTTT.

This clonotype was detected ten times or more. Since the library was made to target alpha chains, this beta chain is a stray read and its abundance is not meaningful. The chain is built from TRBV5-1 and TRBJ1-1, with a tentative D call TRBD1 (6 bases). This CDR3 has 14 residues. The ends were cut back, 4 bases at V and 4 bases at J, with 14 bases in the middle. Germline V gene data show CDR1 as SGHRS and CDR2 as YFSETQ. The CDR3: CASSRGGESTEAFF. For the CDR3, the DNA is TGCGCCAGCAGCAGGGGGGGAGAGAGCACTGAAGCTTTCTTT.